This TCR beta chain was identified in a study of blood T cell repertoires in COVID-19. Study-wide background: There were acute and convalescent COVID-19 samples, and they came from the United States, Italy and Spain.

For this clone: Other DNA sequences of this sample code for an identical CDR3.

Authors' data handling: Reference gene primers were amplified, and this amplification served to estimate nucleated cell counts. TCRdb's copy holds only in-frame clones and misses some; the assay was immunoSEQ multiplex PCR. V and J calls and clone size follow that table, whereas D and trimming were derived from the DNA. This table has more than 150,000 clones, around 87% appearing once. The sample comprised peripheral blood. This receptor was taken from a woman under 30 who had recovered from COVID-19.

The CDR3 protein is CASSLRQGQETQYF. The CDR3 region has the DNA TGTGCCAGCAGCTTGCGCCAGGGACAAGAGACCCAGTACTTC. V gene TRBV7-9 combines with J gene TRBJ2-5; D might be TRBD1 (5 bases). The CDR3 has 14 amino acids. V was shortened by 3 bases and J by 2 bases, with 10 bases between the two germline ends. CDR1 and CDR2 (germline): SEHNR, FQNEAQ (reference sequence).